This TCR beta chain was sequenced in a study of radiation and T cells in renal cell carcinoma. Details on this clone: Its target is not known.

The time point is: baseline pretreatment blood. Treatment in this sample: 15 Gy SBRT to primary tumor, nephrectomy 4 weeks later. After SBRT, blood was collected at 2 and 4 weeks, plus baseline. This renal cell carcinoma was of the clear cell type. Study-level findings and limits: From baseline, blood top tumor clonotypes peaked at 2 weeks post-radiation.

The germline CDR1 and CDR2 sequences are SGDLS and YYNGEE. V shed 3 bases and J shed 5 bases, with 14 bases lying between them. The CDR3 runs to 14 residues. TCRdb's table, derived via immunoSEQ multiplex PCR, lists solely in-frame clones and lacks some. The data hold 50,000 to 75,000 clones, with around 80% observed a single time. The clonotype originates from a man in his sixties with renal cell carcinoma. V is TRBV9 and J is TRBJ1-2, with a tentative D call TRBD1 (6 bases). Specimen: blood, collected from a patient whose treatment included radiotherapy and nephrectomy. CDR3 DNA: TGTGCCAGCAGCGGACCCACAGGGAGTTATGGCTACACCTTC. This codes for CASSGPTGSYGYTF.